Presented here are 19 T cell receptor beta chains from one specimen sequenced in a study of control samples from healthy donors and cancer patients. Profiled with immunoSEQ multiplex PCR; TCRdb holds only in-frame clones, not every one. The sample has hundreds of thousands of clones, around 79% seen once. The sequenced sample consisted of PBMCs. These receptor sequences come from a woman in her fifties or sixties with lung cancer.

This chain uses TRBV2 with TRBJ1-5, with D perhaps TRBD1 (5 bases). Germline V gene lookup returns CDR1 SNHLY and CDR2 FYNNEI. Trimming left V 4 bases short and J 2 bases short, with 12 bases between. The length of the CDR3 is 15 residues. Here the CDR3 DNA reads TGTGCCAGCAGTGTCGACAGCTTACGCAATCAGCCCCAGCATTTT. Its protein is CASSVDSLRNQPQHF.

This chain connects TRBV6-1 to TRBJ1-2; D remains ambiguous. V lost 2 bases and J lost 4, with 20 bases in between. The germline gives CDR1 MNHNS, CDR2 SASEGT. This CDR3 is built from 17 residues. The CDR3 DNA follows: TGTGCCAGCAGTGAAATGGAAGGGCAGGCCGTATCCTATGGCTACACCTTC. Its translation is CASSEMEGQAVSYGYTF.

The gene calls are TRBV20-1 and TRBJ2-7; D is uncertain. CDR1 and CDR2 (germline): DFQATT, SNEGSKA (reference sequence). Trimming removed 4 bases from V and 0 bases from J, with 4 bases in between. This CDR3 is 11 amino acids long. The CDR3 nucleotides read TGCAGTGCTACTAGCTCCTACGAGCAGTACTTC. This encodes CSATSSYEQYF.

V is TRBV6-5 and J is TRBJ2-1, with D unclear. The ends were cut back, 1 base at V and 10 bases at J, with 11 bases in the middle. This CDR3 comprises 13 residues. CDR1 is MNHEY and CDR2 is SVGAGI in the germline V gene. CDR3 bases: TGTGCCAGCAGTTACTTTTTAGAACAGGAGCAGTTCTTC. It specifies CASSYFLEQEQFF.

V is TRBV28 and J is TRBJ1-2; no reliable D call. The V and J ends lost 5 bases and 4 bases respectively, with 8 bases between them. The CDR3 has 12 residues. In germline, CDR1 is MDHEN, CDR2 SYDVKM. The CDR3 bases are TGTGCCAGCAGTGCCGGGATCTATGGCTACACCTTC. Translation gives CASSAGIYGYTF.

V is TRBV7-8 and J is TRBJ2-1, with D tentatively TRBD2 (5 bases). Germline CDR1 is SGHVS and CDR2 is FQNEAQ. There are 15 residues in the CDR3. V dropped 2 bases and J dropped 0 bases, with 8 bases sitting between them. The chain's CDR3 is CASSLSGSSYNEQFF. The CDR3 region has the DNA TGTGCCAGCAGCTTATCTGGGAGCTCCTACAATGAGCAGTTCTTC.

This clone was seen just once. The chain couples TRBV3-1 (or the pseudogene TRBV3-2) to TRBJ2-7; the D gene is possibly TRBD1 (5 bases). CDR3 length: 14 residues. V lost 1 base to trimming and J lost 6 bases, with 13 bases between them. Germline V gene data show CDR1 as LGHDT and CDR2 as YNNKEL (reference sequence). DNA for the CDR3: TGTGCCAGCAGCCAAGCAGGGCAGGGAAGCGAGCAGTACTTC. This translates into CASSQAGQGSEQYF.

The rearrangement joins TRBV18 to TRBJ2-4; D not resolved. CDR1 is KGHSH and CDR2 is LQKENI in the germline V gene. This CDR3 region has 16 residues. V was cut by 0 bases and J by 1 base, with 10 bases left in between. The CDR3 sequence: CASSPPKASAKNIQYF. The DNA for the CDR3 is TGTGCCAGCTCACCACCGAAGGCGTCGGCCAAAAACATTCAGTACTTC. The full variable domain, completed using reference TRBV18 and TRBJ2-4, is NAGVMQNPRHLVRRRGQEARLRCSPMKGHSHVYWYRQLPEEGLKFMVYLQKENIIDESGMPKERFSAEFPKEGPSILRIQQVVRGDSAAYFCASSPPKASAKNIQYFGAGTRLSVL.

This clone has just a few counts. The chain employs TRBV3-1 (or the pseudogene TRBV3-2) and TRBJ1-1, with D tentatively TRBD1 (5 bases). Trimming took 4 bases from V and 2 from J, leaving 8 bases between them. This CDR3 region has 13 residues. Germline lookup yields CDR1 LGHDT and CDR2 YNNKEL (reference sequence). The CDR3 DNA reads as TGTGCCAGCAGCCCGGACATTAACACTGAAGCTTTCTTT. Translation gives CASSPDINTEAFF.

The rearrangement uses TRBV5-4 and TRBJ2-5; no reliable D call. CDR3 length equals 13 residues. Germline CDR1 and CDR2: SGHNT and YYREEE (reference sequence). V was clipped by 2 bases and J by 0 bases, with 5 bases between them. CDR3 loop: CASSFVDQETQYF. DNA of the CDR3: TGTGCCAGCAGCTTTGTTGACCAAGAGACCCAGTACTTC.

The genes are TRBV5-1 and TRBJ2-3; D not certain. The CDR3 spans 15 residues. Deletions cut 0 bases from V and 0 bases from J, with 8 bases between. Germline V gene lookup returns CDR1 SGHRS and CDR2 YFSETQ. This CDR3 is CASSLGVSSTDTQYF. Here the CDR3 DNA reads TGCGCCAGCAGCTTGGGGGTATCTAGCACAGATACGCAGTATTTT.

Concerning this clone: The sample holds other DNA sequences that translate to the same CDR3. The chain employs TRBV20-1 and TRBJ2-7; D remains ambiguous. Germline-derived CDR1 and CDR2 are DFQATT and SNEGSKA (reference sequence). This CDR3 is built from 10 residues. The germline V and J ends were trimmed by 4 bases and 3 bases, with 4 bases remaining between them. CDR3 region: CSAKDYEQYF. The CDR3 DNA reads TGCAGTGCTAAGGACTACGAGCAGTACTTC.

This chain uses TRBV6-5 with TRBJ2-1; D ambiguous. This CDR3 contains 13 residues. Trimming shortened V by 2 bases and J by 5 bases, and 7 bases separated the two germline ends. The germline gives CDR1 MNHEY, CDR2 SVGAGI. This chain's CDR3 is CASSYARHNEQFF. The CDR3 nucleotides read TGTGCCAGCAGTTACGCAAGGCACAATGAGCAGTTCTTC.

The chain uses TRBV6-5 and TRBJ1-3; 7 bases agree with TRBD1. This CDR3 has 14 residues. J gave up 10 bases and V 6 bases, and 12 bases lay outside the gene matches. The germline V gene encodes CDR1 MNHEY and CDR2 SVGAGI. The CDR3 region has the DNA TGTGCCAGCAGCCCACCAGGGGGGCAAGGGACCATATATTTT. Protein sequence: CASSPPGGQGTIYF.

The chain links TRBV5-8 to TRBJ1-1; D unclear. The V gene lost 6 bases and the J gene lost 7 bases, with 13 bases spanning the gap. This CDR3 is 12 amino acids long. Germline CDR1 SGHTS, CDR2 YDEGEE. CDR3 bases: TGTGCCAGCAATAGTGTCCCCCTTGAAGCTTTCTTT. This translates into CASNSVPLEAFF.

The CDR3 DNA reads as TGTGCCTGGAGTACACAGGGGAATGAAAAACTGTTTTTT. This translates into CAWSTQGNEKLFF. This rearrangement joins TRBV30 to TRBJ1-4, with TRBD1 identical over 7 bases. The CDR3 is made up of 13 amino acids. Unmatched junction bases numbered 2, after V lost 2 bases and J lost 5 bases. The germline gives CDR1 GTSNPN, CDR2 SVGIG (reference sequence).

V gene TRBV12-3 or TRBV12-4 combines with J gene TRBJ1-4, with D perhaps TRBD1 (6 bases). The CDR3 runs 12 residues. V was pared by 5 bases and J by 8 bases, with 9 bases between. Here the CDR3 reads CASSQGREKLFF. The DNA of the CDR3 is TGTGCCAGCAGTCAGGGGAGAGAAAAACTGTTTTTT.

This clone was observed a few times. The genes are TRBV6-1 and TRBJ2-5; D is ambiguous. Looked up from germline, CDR1 is MNHNS and CDR2 is SASEGT. The length of the CDR3 is 14 residues. Deletions cut 1 base from V and 6 bases from J, with 12 bases between. CDR3 sequence: CASSEVWGTKTQYF. CDR3 nucleotide sequence: TGTGCCAGCAGTGAAGTGTGGGGAACGAAGACCCAGTACTTC.

This rearrangement joins TRBV3-1 (or the pseudogene TRBV3-2) to TRBJ2-2; D uncertain. The CDR3 has 14 residues. Between the trimmed V and J ends, which lost 2 bases and 3 bases, there was a span of 7 bases. Germline V gene lookup returns CDR1 LGHDT and CDR2 YNNKEL (reference sequence). The CDR3, as DNA: TGTGCCAGCAGCCAAACTGTACACACCGGGGAGCTGTTTTTT. The encoded protein is CASSQTVHTGELFF.